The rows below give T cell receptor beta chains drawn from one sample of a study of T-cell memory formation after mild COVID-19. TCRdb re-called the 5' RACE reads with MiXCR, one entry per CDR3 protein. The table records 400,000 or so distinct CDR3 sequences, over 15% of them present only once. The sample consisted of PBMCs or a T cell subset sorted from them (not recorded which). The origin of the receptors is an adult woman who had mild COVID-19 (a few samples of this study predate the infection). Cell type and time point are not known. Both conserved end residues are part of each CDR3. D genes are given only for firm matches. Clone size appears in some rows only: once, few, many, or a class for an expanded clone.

CDR3 protein: CASSPTTGDTGELFF; CDR3 DNA: TGTGCCAGCTCACCTACGACAGGGGACACCGGGGAGCTGTTTTTT; V gene: TRBV18; clone size: .; D gene: TRBD1; J gene: TRBJ2-2
CDR3 protein: CASSSHRGPYEQYF; CDR3 DNA: TGTGCCAGCAGCTCCCACAGGGGTCCTTACGAGCAGTACTTC; V gene: TRBV7-8; clone size: .; D gene: TRBD1; J gene: TRBJ2-7
CDR3 protein: CASSPEELAGGSYEQYF; CDR3 DNA: TGTGCCAGCAGCCCAGAAGAGTTAGCGGGAGGTAGCTACGAGCAGTACTTC; V gene: TRBV7-8; clone size: .; D gene: TRBD2; J gene: TRBJ2-7
CDR3 protein: CASSLKQGTEAFF; CDR3 DNA: TGTGCCAGCAGCTTAAAACAGGGAACTGAAGCTTTCTTT; V gene: TRBV7-7; clone size: .; D gene: .; J gene: TRBJ1-1
CDR3 protein: CASSLSHRTQNTGELFF; CDR3 DNA: TGTGCCAGCAGTTTAAGTCACAGGACTCAGAACACCGGGGAGCTGTTTTTT; V gene: TRBV7-9; clone size: few; D gene: .; J gene: TRBJ2-2
CDR3 protein: CASSLIEAFF; CDR3 DNA: TGTGCCAGCAGCTTAATTGAAGCTTTCTTT; V gene: TRBV7-9; clone size: .; D gene: .; J gene: TRBJ1-1
CDR3 protein: CASSQKSNSYNEQFF; CDR3 DNA: TGTGCCAGCAGCCAGAAGTCCAACTCCTACAATGAGCAGTTCTTC; V gene: TRBV7-8; clone size: .; D gene: .; J gene: TRBJ2-1
CDR3 protein: CASSLIQLNYGYTF; CDR3 DNA: TGTGCCAGCAGCTTGATACAACTTAACTATGGCTACACCTTC; V gene: TRBV5-6; clone size: .; D gene: .; J gene: TRBJ1-2
CDR3 protein: CASNEGDGELFF; CDR3 DNA: TGTGCCAGCAATGAGGGGGACGGGGAGCTGTTTTTT; V gene: TRBV6-5; clone size: .; D gene: .; J gene: TRBJ2-2
CDR3 protein: CASSELAGTSTDTQYF; CDR3 DNA: TGTGCCAGCAGTGAGTTAGCGGGGACTAGCACAGATACGCAGTATTTT; V gene: TRBV6-1; clone size: few; D gene: TRBD2; J gene: TRBJ2-3
CDR3 protein: CASSGRDLRRTEAFF; CDR3 DNA: TGCGCCAGCAGCGGACGAGATTTGAGGCGCACTGAAGCTTTCTTT; V gene: TRBV4-1; clone size: many; D gene: .; J gene: TRBJ1-1
CDR3 protein: CAWSRTMGEQYF; CDR3 DNA: TGTGCCTGGAGTAGGACCATGGGTGAGCAGTACTTC; V gene: TRBV30; clone size: few; D gene: .; J gene: TRBJ2-7
CDR3 protein: CASSFGTHITDTQYF; CDR3 DNA: TGTGCCAGCAGCTTCGGGACACATATCACAGATACGCAGTATTTT; V gene: TRBV7-2; clone size: .; D gene: .; J gene: TRBJ2-3
CDR3 protein: CASSPPPNYGYTF; CDR3 DNA: TGTGCCAGCTCACCACCGCCGAACTATGGCTACACCTTC; V gene: TRBV18; clone size: .; D gene: .; J gene: TRBJ1-2
CDR3 protein: CSARTGGFKEKLFF; CDR3 DNA: TGCAGTGCACGGACAGGGGGCTTCAAGGAAAAACTGTTTTTT; V gene: TRBV20-1; clone size: .; D gene: TRBD1; J gene: TRBJ1-4
CDR3 protein: CASRTAGETQYF; CDR3 DNA: TGTGCCAGCAGGACAGCAGGGGAGACCCAGTACTTC; V gene: TRBV6-6; clone size: .; D gene: .; J gene: TRBJ2-5
CDR3 protein: CASSLGQPGNSNQPQHF; CDR3 DNA: TGTGCCAGCAGCTTGGGACAGCCAGGAAATAGCAATCAGCCCCAGCATTTT; V gene: TRBV5-5; clone size: many; D gene: .; J gene: TRBJ1-5
CDR3 protein: CSARVPPGERDGNTIYF; CDR3 DNA: TGCAGTGCTAGAGTACCCCCCGGGGAGAGGGATGGAAACACCATATATTTT; V gene: TRBV20-1; clone size: .; D gene: .; J gene: TRBJ1-3
CDR3 protein: CASSQGGRESGQYF; CDR3 DNA: TGTGCCAGCAGCCAAGGTGGGAGGGAGTCCGGGCAGTACTTC; V gene: TRBV4-2; clone size: few; D gene: TRBD2; J gene: TRBJ2-7
CDR3 protein: CAIGGGYSNQPQHF; CDR3 DNA: TGTGCCATCGGCGGGGGCTATAGCAATCAGCCCCAGCATTTT; V gene: TRBV10-3; clone size: .; D gene: .; J gene: TRBJ1-5
CDR3 protein: CASSLARFGLGHEQYF; CDR3 DNA: TGTGCCAGCAGCTTAGCGAGGTTTGGACTAGGCCACGAGCAGTACTTC; V gene: TRBV7-8; clone size: few; D gene: TRBD2; J gene: TRBJ2-7
CDR3 protein: CSARPAYGYTF; CDR3 DNA: TGCAGTGCTAGACCAGCCTATGGCTACACCTTC; V gene: TRBV20-1; clone size: .; D gene: .; J gene: TRBJ1-2
CDR3 protein: CASSIGHGTNTGELFF; CDR3 DNA: TGCGCCAGCAGCATAGGACATGGGACGAACACCGGGGAGCTGTTTTTT; V gene: TRBV5-1; clone size: few; D gene: .; J gene: TRBJ2-2
CDR3 protein: CASSSPPNNEQFF; CDR3 DNA: TGTGCCAGCAGCTCCCCCCCCAACAATGAGCAGTTCTTC; V gene: TRBV7-3; clone size: few; D gene: .; J gene: TRBJ2-1
CDR3 protein: CATSALGGVVETQYF; CDR3 DNA: TGTGCCACCAGTGCCCTCGGGGGTGTGGTAGAGACCCAGTACTTC; V gene: TRBV24-1; clone size: .; D gene: .; J gene: TRBJ2-5
CDR3 protein: CASKYPLYEQYF; CDR3 DNA: TGTGCCAGCAAGTATCCCCTCTACGAGCAGTACTTC; V gene: TRBV9; clone size: .; D gene: .; J gene: TRBJ2-7
CDR3 protein: CASSVNLRNEQFF; CDR3 DNA: TGTGCCAGCAGTGTCAATCTTAGAAATGAGCAGTTCTTC; V gene: TRBV2; clone size: few; D gene: .; J gene: TRBJ2-1
CDR3 protein: CSARPTGADTQYF; CDR3 DNA: TGCAGTGCTAGACCAACAGGGGCGGATACGCAGTATTTT; V gene: TRBV20-1; clone size: few; D gene: TRBD1; J gene: TRBJ2-3
CDR3 protein: CASSSLLAGGLNEQFF; CDR3 DNA: TGCGCCAGCAGCTCCCTACTAGCGGGGGGGCTCAATGAGCAGTTCTTC; V gene: TRBV5-1; clone size: few; D gene: TRBD2; J gene: TRBJ2-1
CDR3 protein: CASSTVRGWDEQFF; CDR3 DNA: TGTGCCAGCAGCACCGTGCGGGGTTGGGATGAGCAGTTCTTC; V gene: TRBV21-1; clone size: .; D gene: .; J gene: TRBJ2-1
CDR3 protein: CSAREYRAANEQFF; CDR3 DNA: TGCAGTGCTAGAGAGTACAGGGCTGCCAATGAGCAGTTCTTC; V gene: TRBV20-1; clone size: few; D gene: .; J gene: TRBJ2-1
CDR3 protein: CASSARWDEQYF; CDR3 DNA: TGTGCCAGCAGCGCAAGGTGGGACGAGCAGTACTTC; V gene: TRBV7-9; clone size: .; D gene: .; J gene: TRBJ2-7
CDR3 protein: CASSLLRTSAFGQYF; CDR3 DNA: TGTGCCAGCAGCTTACTTAGGACTAGCGCATTCGGGCAGTACTTC; V gene: TRBV7-2; clone size: many; D gene: TRBD2; J gene: TRBJ2-7